Below are 17 T cell receptor beta chains sequenced from a single sample in a study of T cell responses to AZD1222 COVID-19 vaccine. This table comes from immunoSEQ multiplex PCR, and its TCRdb copy is limited to in-frame clones, with some not included. The sample contains 85,000 to 120,000 clones, roughly nine tenths of which appear only once. The sequences come from peripheral blood, collected on day 0 of AZD1222 vaccination. Receptors were obtained from an adult in good health.

The rearrangement uses TRBV3-1 (or the pseudogene TRBV3-2) and TRBJ2-1, with D possibly TRBD2 on 6 matching bases. The V end was cut by 4 bases, the J end by 7 bases, with 20 bases between. The CDR3 has 16 residues. The V gene's germline CDR1 is LGHDT and CDR2 YNNKEL (reference sequence). The CDR3 DNA follows: TGTGCCAGCAGCCCAGGCGGCTCTAGCGAGAAGAATGAGCAGTTCTTC. Protein: CASSPGGSSEKNEQFF.

The rearrangement links TRBV18 to TRBJ2-3; no firm D call. CDR3 length: 15 amino acids. Germline CDR1 reads KGHSH; CDR2 reads LQKENI. Trimming stripped 3 bases from V and 3 bases from J, with 13 bases between. The CDR3 here is CASSPKLKETDTQYF. The CDR3 DNA is TGTGCCAGCTCACCTAAGCTAAAGGAAACAGATACGCAGTATTTT.

The gene calls are TRBV3-1 (or the pseudogene TRBV3-2) and TRBJ1-5; unclear D gene. The V gene lost 4 bases and the J gene lost 3 bases, with 7 bases spanning the gap. There are 13 residues in the CDR3. Germline V gene sequence: CDR1 LGHDT, CDR2 YNNKEL (reference sequence). CDR3 in DNA: TGTGCCAGCAGCCCCCAATTCAATCAGCCCCAGCATTTT. It yields the protein CASSPQFNQPQHF.

The chain couples TRBV2 to TRBJ1-4; perhaps TRBD1 as D (5 bases). The CDR3 length is 13 residues. Germline V gives CDR1 SNHLY, CDR2 FYNNEI. V dropped 2 bases and J dropped 8 bases, with 9 bases sitting between them. CDR3 residues: CASSESGGEKLFF. As DNA, the CDR3 is TGTGCCAGCAGTGAATCGGGGGGGGAAAAACTGTTTTTT.

The chain carries TRBV7-2 and TRBJ2-7; 12 nucleotides agree with TRBD2. The CDR3 spans 14 residues. The V gene's germline CDR1 is SGHTA and CDR2 FQGNSA. After removal of 5 bases from V and 7 bases from J, the junction contained 6 bases not matched to a gene. The CDR3 DNA sequence: TGTGCCAGCAGCCGGACTAGCGGGATAGGGGAGCAGTACTTC. Translation gives CASSRTSGIGEQYF.

The CDR3 nucleotides are TGTGCCAGTAGTATTTCGCAGATGACCTACAATGAGCAGTTCTTC. Its translation: CASSISQMTYNEQFF. The chain joins TRBV19 to TRBJ2-1; D gene ambiguous. The V gene lost 3 bases and the J gene lost 2 bases, with 11 bases spanning the gap. Germline V gene lookup returns CDR1 LNHDA and CDR2 SQIVND (reference sequence). The CDR3 is 15 residues long.

V gene TRBV5-5 combines with J gene TRBJ2-2, with D perhaps given as TRBD1 or TRBD2 (6 bases each). Germline-derived CDR1 and CDR2 are SGHKS and YYEKEE (reference sequence). Trimming stripped 1 base from V and 4 bases from J, with 14 bases between. This CDR3 is 16 amino acids long. The CDR3 sequence is CASSLLGGLSTGELFF. Here the CDR3 DNA reads TGTGCCAGCAGCTTGTTAGGGGGGCTGAGCACCGGGGAGCTGTTTTTT.

The V gene is TRBV9, the J gene TRBJ1-6; D gene ambiguous. This CDR3 is 15 amino acids long. Germline-derived CDR1 and CDR2 are SGDLS and YYNGEE. The V end was cut by 4 bases, the J end by 0 bases, with 8 bases between. CDR3 amino acids: CASSPGGSYNSPLHF. The CDR3 DNA reads as TGTGCCAGCAGCCCTGGAGGCTCCTATAATTCACCCCTCCACTTT.

The chain couples TRBV25-1 to TRBJ1-4; D call uncertain. This CDR3 has 15 residues. Germline values: CDR1 MGHDK, CDR2 SYGVNS. V lost 2 bases and J lost 1, with 8 bases in between. In nucleotides, the CDR3 is TGTGCCAGCAGTGAACCCTGGAAAACTAATGAAAAACTGTTTTTT. This translates into CASSEPWKTNEKLFF. The complete variable domain, with remaining parts taken from reference TRBV25-1 and TRBJ1-4, reads EADIYQTPRYLVIGTGKKITLECSQTMGHDKMYWYQQDPGMELHLIHYSYGVNSTEKGDLSSESTVSRIRTEHFPLTLESARPSHTSQYLCASSEPWKTNEKLFFGSGTQLSVL.

J is TRBJ2-3 and V is TRBV27, with 13 bases matching TRBD2. The CDR3 is 16 residues long. The ends lost 6 bases at V and 2 bases at J; junction bases unmatched: 5. CDR1 is MNHEY and CDR2 is SMNVEV in the germline V gene (reference sequence). The CDR3 here is CASSGGLAGYTDTQYF. The CDR3 coding sequence is TGTGCCAGCAGCGGGGGACTAGCGGGATACACAGATACGCAGTATTTT.

The rearrangement joins TRBV4-1 to TRBJ2-5, with TRBD2 matching 7 bases. The length of the CDR3 is 14 residues. Germline lookup yields CDR1 MGHRA and CDR2 YSYEKL. J gave up 4 bases and V 4 bases, and 6 bases lay outside the gene matches. The DNA of the CDR3 is TGCGCCAGCAGCCCTTGGGGAGGGCCAGAGACCCAGTACTTC. Protein sequence: CASSPWGGPETQYF.

This clone was counted once. This chain links TRBV9 with TRBJ2-7; 8 positions match TRBD2. Germline CDR1 is SGDLS and CDR2 is YYNGEE. The CDR3 contains 15 residues. V was pared by 4 bases and J by 2 bases, with 8 bases of the junction left unmatched. The CDR3 DNA reads as TGTGCCAGCAGCCCCCAGCAACTAGCGGCCTACGAGCAGTACTTC. This translates into CASSPQQLAAYEQYF. Full variable domain (outside the CDR3, taken from reference TRBV9 and TRBJ2-7): DSGVTQTPKHLITATGQRVTLRCSPRSGDLSVYWYQQSLDQGLQFLIQYYNGEERAKGNILERFSAQQFPDLHSELNLSSLELGDSALYFCASSPQQLAAYEQYFGPGTRLTVT.

This chain connects TRBV20-1 to TRBJ2-3; D is perhaps TRBD1 (6 bases). CDR1 DFQATT and CDR2 SNEGSKA come from the germline V gene (reference sequence). The CDR3 is 11 residues long. The V and J ends lost 6 bases and 5 bases respectively, with 9 bases between them. The chain's CDR3 is CSAPRGDTQYF. The CDR3 bases are TGCAGTGCCCCCAGGGGAGATACGCAGTATTTT.

The chain employs TRBV7-9 and TRBJ2-3, with D unresolved. CDR1 and CDR2 (germline): SEHNR, FQNEAQ (reference sequence). V lost 5 bases and J lost 8, with 8 bases in between. The CDR3 covers 11 residues. CDR3 loop: CASSPVGTQYF. As DNA, the CDR3 is TGTGCCAGCAGCCCCGTCGGTACGCAGTATTTT.

The rearrangement links TRBV3-1 (or the pseudogene TRBV3-2) to TRBJ2-1, with D hard to call. V lost 1 base, J lost 9 bases, and 10 bases lay in between. This CDR3 contains 13 residues. Germline V lookup: CDR1 LGHDT, CDR2 YNNKEL (reference sequence). CDR3 DNA: TGTGCCAGCAGCCAAGTGTTTTCGGGTGAGCAGTTCTTC. This sequence encodes CASSQVFSGEQFF.

This clone was seen just once. CDR3 protein: CAISPNYGYTF. The CDR3 DNA sequence: TGTGCCATCTCCCCTAACTATGGCTACACCTTC. The rearrangement links TRBV10-3 to TRBJ1-2, with D uncertain. V dropped 8 bases and J dropped 0 bases, with 4 bases sitting between them. Germline V gene data show CDR1 as ENHRY and CDR2 as SYGVKD. The CDR3 totals 11 residues.

This sequence joins TRBV7-2 and TRBJ2-1; D possibly corresponds to TRBD1 (6 bases). Per germline, CDR1 SGHTA and CDR2 FQGNSA. The CDR3 length is 16 residues. V lost 1 base and J 0 bases, leaving 10 bases between the germline ends. In DNA, the CDR3 is TGTGCCAGCAGCTTAGGCGGCAGGGGCTCCTACAATGAGCAGTTCTTC. Protein: CASSLGGRGSYNEQFF.